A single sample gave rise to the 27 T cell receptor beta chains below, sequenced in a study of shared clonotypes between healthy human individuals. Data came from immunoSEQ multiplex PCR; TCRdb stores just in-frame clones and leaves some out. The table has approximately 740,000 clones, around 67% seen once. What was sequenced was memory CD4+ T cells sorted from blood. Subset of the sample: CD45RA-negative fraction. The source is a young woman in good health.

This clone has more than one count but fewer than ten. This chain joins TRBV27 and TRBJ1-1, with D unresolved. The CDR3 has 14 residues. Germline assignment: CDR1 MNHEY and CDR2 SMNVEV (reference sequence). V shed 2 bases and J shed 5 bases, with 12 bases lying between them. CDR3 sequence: CASSLKGFRTEAFF. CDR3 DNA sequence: TGTGCCAGCAGTTTAAAAGGGTTTAGGACTGAAGCTTTCTTT.

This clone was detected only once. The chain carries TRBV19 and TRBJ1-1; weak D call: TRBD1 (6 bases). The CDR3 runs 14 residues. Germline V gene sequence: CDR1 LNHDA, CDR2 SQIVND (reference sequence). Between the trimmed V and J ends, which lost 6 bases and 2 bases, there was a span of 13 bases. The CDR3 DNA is TGTGCCAGTAGGCCACAGGGACGAAACACTGAAGCTTTCTTT. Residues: CASRPQGRNTEAFF. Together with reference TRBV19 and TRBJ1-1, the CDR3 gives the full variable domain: DGGITQSPKYLFRKEGQNVTLSCEQNLNHDAMYWYRQDPGQGLRLIYYSQIVNDFQKGDIAEGYSVSREKKESFPLTVTSAQKNPTAFYLCASRPQGRNTEAFFGQGTRLTVV.

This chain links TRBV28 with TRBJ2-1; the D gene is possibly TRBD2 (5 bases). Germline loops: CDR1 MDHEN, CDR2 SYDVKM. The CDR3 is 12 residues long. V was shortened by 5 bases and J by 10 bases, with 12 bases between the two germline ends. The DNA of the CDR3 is TGTGCCAGCAGTCAAAGCGGCCTAGAGCAGTTCTTC. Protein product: CASSQSGLEQFF.

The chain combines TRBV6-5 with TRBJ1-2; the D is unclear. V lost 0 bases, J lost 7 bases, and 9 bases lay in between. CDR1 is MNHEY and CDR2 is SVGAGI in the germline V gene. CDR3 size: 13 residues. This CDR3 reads CASSYSTVVGYTF. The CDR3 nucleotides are TGTGCCAGCAGTTACTCGACGGTTGTTGGCTACACCTTC.

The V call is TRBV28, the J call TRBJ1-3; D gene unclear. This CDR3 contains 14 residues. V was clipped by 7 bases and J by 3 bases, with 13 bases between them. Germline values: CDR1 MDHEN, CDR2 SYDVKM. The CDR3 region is CASKAGSFGNTIYF. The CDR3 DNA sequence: TGTGCCAGCAAGGCGGGGTCGTTTGGAAACACCATATATTTT.

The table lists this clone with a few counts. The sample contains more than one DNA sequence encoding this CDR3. DNA of the CDR3: TGTGCCAGTAGTATAGGGGGGACAGATACGCAGTATTTT. Encoded protein: CASSIGGTDTQYF. The rearrangement links TRBV19 to TRBJ2-3, with D possibly being TRBD1 or TRBD2 (5 bases each). Trimming cost V 1 base and J 3 bases, with 5 bases left between them. From germline, CDR1 is LNHDA and CDR2 SQIVND (reference sequence). The length of the CDR3 is 13 residues.

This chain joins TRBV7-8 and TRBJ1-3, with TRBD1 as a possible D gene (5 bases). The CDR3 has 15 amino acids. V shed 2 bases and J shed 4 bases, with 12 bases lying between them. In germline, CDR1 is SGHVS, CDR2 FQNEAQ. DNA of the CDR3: TGTGCCAGCAGCTTACAGGGACCCAGGGGAAACACCATATATTTT. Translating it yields CASSLQGPRGNTIYF.

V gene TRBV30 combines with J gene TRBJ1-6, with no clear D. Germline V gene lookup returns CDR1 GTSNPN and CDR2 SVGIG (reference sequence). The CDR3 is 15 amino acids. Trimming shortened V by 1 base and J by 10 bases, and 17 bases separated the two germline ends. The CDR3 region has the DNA TGTGCCTGGAGTGGCTATGGCGGGTCTCGATCACCCCTCCACTTT. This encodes CAWSGYGGSRSPLHF.

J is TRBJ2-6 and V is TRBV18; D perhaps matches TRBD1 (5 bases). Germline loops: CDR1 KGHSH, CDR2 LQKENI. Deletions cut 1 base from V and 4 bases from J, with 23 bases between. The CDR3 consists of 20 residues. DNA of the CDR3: TGTGCCAGCTCACCACGCTGGGGCGAAGCACTCTATGGAGGGGCCAACGTCCTGACTTTC. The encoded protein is CASSPRWGEALYGGANVLTF.

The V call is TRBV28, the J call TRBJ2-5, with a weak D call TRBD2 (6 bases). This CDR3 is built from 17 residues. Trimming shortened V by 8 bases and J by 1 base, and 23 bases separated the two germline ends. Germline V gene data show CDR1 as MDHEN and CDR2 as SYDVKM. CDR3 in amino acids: CASSTGDSSYLQETQYF. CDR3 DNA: TGTGCCAGCTCCACCGGGGACTCTTCCTATCTCCAAGAGACCCAGTACTTC.

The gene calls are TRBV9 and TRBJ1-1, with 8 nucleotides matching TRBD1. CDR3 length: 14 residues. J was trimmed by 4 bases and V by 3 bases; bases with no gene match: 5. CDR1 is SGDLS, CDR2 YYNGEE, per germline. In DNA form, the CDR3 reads TGTGCCAGCAGCGCGCAAACAGGGGGCACTGAAGCTTTCTTT. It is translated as CASSAQTGGTEAFF.

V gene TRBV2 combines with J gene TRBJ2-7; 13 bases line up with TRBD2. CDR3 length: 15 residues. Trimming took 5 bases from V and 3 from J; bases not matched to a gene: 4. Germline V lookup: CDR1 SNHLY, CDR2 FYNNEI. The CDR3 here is CASSSGTSGIYEQYF. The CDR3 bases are TGTGCCAGCAGTTCTGGGACTAGCGGGATCTACGAGCAGTACTTC.

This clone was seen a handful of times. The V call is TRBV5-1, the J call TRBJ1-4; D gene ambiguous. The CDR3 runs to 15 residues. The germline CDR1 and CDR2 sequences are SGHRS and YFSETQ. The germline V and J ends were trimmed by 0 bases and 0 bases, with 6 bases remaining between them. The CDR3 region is CASSLAPATNEKLFF. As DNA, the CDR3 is TGCGCCAGCAGCTTGGCACCCGCAACTAATGAAAAACTGTTTTTT.

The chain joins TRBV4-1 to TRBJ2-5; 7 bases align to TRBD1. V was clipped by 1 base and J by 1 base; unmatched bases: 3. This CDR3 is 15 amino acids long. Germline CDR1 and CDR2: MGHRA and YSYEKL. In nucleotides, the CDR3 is TGCGCCAGCAGCCAAGTGGGACAGACCCAAGAGACCCAGTACTTC. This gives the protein CASSQVGQTQETQYF.

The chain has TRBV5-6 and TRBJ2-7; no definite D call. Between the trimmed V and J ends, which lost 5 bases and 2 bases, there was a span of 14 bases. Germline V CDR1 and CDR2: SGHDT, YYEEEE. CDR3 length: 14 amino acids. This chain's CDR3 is CASRNLDTTYEQYF. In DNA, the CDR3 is TGTGCCAGCAGAAACCTCGACACTACCTACGAGCAGTACTTC.

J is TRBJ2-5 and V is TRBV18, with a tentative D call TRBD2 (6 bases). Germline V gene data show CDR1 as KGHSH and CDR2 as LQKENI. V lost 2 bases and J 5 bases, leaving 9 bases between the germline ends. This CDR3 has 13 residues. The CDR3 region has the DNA TGTGCCAGCTCACCATCGGGAGTCGAGACCCAGTACTTC. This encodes CASSPSGVETQYF.

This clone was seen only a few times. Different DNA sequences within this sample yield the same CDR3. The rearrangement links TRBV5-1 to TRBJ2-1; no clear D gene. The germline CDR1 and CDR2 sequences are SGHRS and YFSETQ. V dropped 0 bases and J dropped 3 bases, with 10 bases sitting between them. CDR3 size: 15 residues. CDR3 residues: CASSLDSGLYNEQFF. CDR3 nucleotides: TGCGCCAGCAGCTTGGATTCGGGTCTCTACAATGAGCAGTTCTTC.

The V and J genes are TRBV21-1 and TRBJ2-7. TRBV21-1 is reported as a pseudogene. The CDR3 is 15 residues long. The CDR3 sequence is CASSKPGRATVEQYF. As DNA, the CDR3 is TGTGCCAGCAGCAAACCGGGCCGGGCAACAGTCGAGCAGTACTTC.

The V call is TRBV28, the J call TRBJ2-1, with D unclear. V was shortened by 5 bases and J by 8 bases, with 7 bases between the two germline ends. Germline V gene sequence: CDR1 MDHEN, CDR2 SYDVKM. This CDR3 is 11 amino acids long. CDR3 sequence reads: CASSAYDEQFF. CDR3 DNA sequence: TGTGCCAGCAGTGCGTACGATGAGCAGTTCTTC.

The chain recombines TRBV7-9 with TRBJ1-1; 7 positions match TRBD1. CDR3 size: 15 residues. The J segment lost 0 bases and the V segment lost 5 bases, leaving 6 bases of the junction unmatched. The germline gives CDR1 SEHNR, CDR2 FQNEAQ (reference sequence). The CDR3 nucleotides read TGTGCCAGCAGCACGCAGGACAGGATGAACACTGAAGCTTTCTTT. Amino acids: CASSTQDRMNTEAFF. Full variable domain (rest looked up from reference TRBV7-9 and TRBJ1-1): DTGVSQNPRHKITKRGQNVTFRCDPISEHNRLYWYRQTLGQGPEFLTYFQNEAQLEKSRLLSDRFSAERPKGSFSTLEIQRTEQGDSAMYLCASSTQDRMNTEAFFGQGTRLTVV.

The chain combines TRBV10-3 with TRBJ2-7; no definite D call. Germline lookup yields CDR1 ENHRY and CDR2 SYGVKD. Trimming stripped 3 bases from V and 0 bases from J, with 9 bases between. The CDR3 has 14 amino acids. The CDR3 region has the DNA TGTGCCATCAGTGATTCCAGGAGCTCCTACGAGCAGTACTTC. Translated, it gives CAISDSRSSYEQYF.

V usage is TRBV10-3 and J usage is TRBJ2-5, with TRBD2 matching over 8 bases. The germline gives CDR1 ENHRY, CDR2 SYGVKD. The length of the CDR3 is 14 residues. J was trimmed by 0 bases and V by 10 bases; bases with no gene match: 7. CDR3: CATKTSGYQETQYF. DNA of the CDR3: TGTGCCACAAAAACTAGCGGCTACCAAGAGACCCAGTACTTC.

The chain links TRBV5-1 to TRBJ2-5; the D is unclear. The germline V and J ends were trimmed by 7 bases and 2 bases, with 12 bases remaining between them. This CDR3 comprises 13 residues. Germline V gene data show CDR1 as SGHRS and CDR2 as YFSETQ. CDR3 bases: TGCGCCAGCTCAGGAGATATACAAGAGACCCAGTACTTC. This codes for CASSGDIQETQYF.

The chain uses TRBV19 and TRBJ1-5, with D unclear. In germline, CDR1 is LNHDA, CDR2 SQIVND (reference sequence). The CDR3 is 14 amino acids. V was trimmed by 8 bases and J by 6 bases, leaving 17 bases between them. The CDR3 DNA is TGTGCCAGTGGAAGAAGAGAGGGCACTCAGCCCCAGCATTTT. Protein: CASGRREGTQPQHF.

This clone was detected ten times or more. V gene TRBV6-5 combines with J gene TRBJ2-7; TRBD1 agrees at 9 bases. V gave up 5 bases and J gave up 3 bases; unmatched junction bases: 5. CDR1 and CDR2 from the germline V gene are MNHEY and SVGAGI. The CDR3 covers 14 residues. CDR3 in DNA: TGTGCCAGCAGTCAACAGGGGGCTGTCTACGAGCAGTACTTC. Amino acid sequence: CASSQQGAVYEQYF.

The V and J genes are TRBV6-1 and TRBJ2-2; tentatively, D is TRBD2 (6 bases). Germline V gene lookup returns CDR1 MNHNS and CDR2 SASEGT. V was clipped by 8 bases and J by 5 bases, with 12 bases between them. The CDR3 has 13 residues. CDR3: CASASSVTGELFF. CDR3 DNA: TGTGCCAGCGCGTCTAGCGTTACCGGGGAGCTGTTTTTT.

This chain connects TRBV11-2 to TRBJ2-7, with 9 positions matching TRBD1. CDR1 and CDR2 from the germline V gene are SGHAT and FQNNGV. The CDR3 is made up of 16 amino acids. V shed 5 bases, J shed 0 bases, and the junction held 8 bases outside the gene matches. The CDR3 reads CASSTGTGLSSYEQYF. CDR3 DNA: TGTGCCAGCAGCACCGGGACAGGGTTAAGCTCCTACGAGCAGTACTTC.